These 8 T cell receptor beta chains were sequenced from one sample in a study of T cell changes during pregnancy in multiple sclerosis. Repertoires were generated with immunoSEQ multiplex PCR, while TCRdb's copy carries only in-frame clones and drops some. Found here are approximately 22,000 clones, over 80% of them singletons; the top ten hold around a sixth. The sequencing used CD8+ T cells from peripheral blood mononuclear cells, collected in the first trimester of pregnancy. The receptors derive from a female donor in good health, enrolled as a control in a pregnancy study.

The chain joins TRBV27 to TRBJ2-2, with D uncertain. Per the germline V gene, CDR1 is MNHEY and CDR2 is SMNVEV (reference sequence). The V end was cut by 0 bases, the J end by 6 bases, with 8 bases between. The CDR3 has 14 amino acids. The CDR3 loop reads CASSLSVLSGELFF. CDR3 nucleotides: TGTGCCAGCAGTTTATCCGTACTCTCCGGGGAGCTGTTTTTT.

The chain combines TRBV15 with TRBJ2-1; D gene unclear. CDR3 size: 17 residues. V was shortened by 0 bases and J by 4 bases, with 16 bases between the two germline ends. Germline V gene sequence: CDR1 LNHNV, CDR2 YYDKDF (reference sequence). CDR3: CATSRDPFELAYNEQFF. Written as DNA, the CDR3 is TGTGCCACCAGCAGAGATCCCTTTGAGTTAGCTTACAATGAGCAGTTCTTC.

This clone was recorded only once. This chain connects TRBV7-2 to TRBJ1-2; D remains ambiguous. In germline, CDR1 is SGHTA, CDR2 FQGNSA. V dropped 3 bases and J dropped 0 bases, with 5 bases sitting between them. This CDR3 is 13 amino acids long. The chain's CDR3 is CASSFPANYGYTF. CDR3 sequence (DNA): TGTGCCAGCAGCTTTCCAGCTAACTATGGCTACACCTTC.

V usage is TRBV15 and J usage is TRBJ2-7, with no clear D. Between the trimmed V and J ends, which lost 0 bases and 6 bases, there was a span of 15 bases. The CDR3 runs 15 residues. Germline loops: CDR1 LNHNV, CDR2 YYDKDF (reference sequence). CDR3 sequence reads: CATSRDFAPQAEQYF. The DNA of the CDR3 is TGTGCCACCAGCAGAGATTTCGCCCCTCAGGCCGAGCAGTACTTC.

This clone was seen a single time. V usage is TRBV4-1 and J usage is TRBJ1-1; D not certain. In germline, CDR1 is MGHRA, CDR2 YSYEKL. Trimming pared 0 bases from V and 1 base from J, leaving 12 bases between. The CDR3 covers 16 residues. The CDR3 protein is CASSQDPPPTNTEAFF. The CDR3, as DNA: TGCGCCAGCAGCCAAGATCCCCCACCTACGAACACTGAAGCTTTCTTT.

In the case of this clone: The sample carries other DNA sequences with the same CDR3. The rearrangement uses TRBV9 and TRBJ1-3, with D unclear. This CDR3 contains 14 residues. Trimming took 3 bases from V and 0 from J, leaving 7 bases between them. CDR1 and CDR2 (germline): SGDLS, YYNGEE. The CDR3, as DNA: TGTGCCAGCAGCGCCGGAGGCTCTGGAAACACCATATATTTT. Its translation: CASSAGGSGNTIYF.

This chain links TRBV10-3 with TRBJ2-5; TRBD2 matches at 10 bases. V lost 4 bases to trimming and J lost 3 bases; unmatched junction nucleotides: 11. The CDR3 consists of 17 residues. Per the germline V gene, CDR1 is ENHRY and CDR2 is SYGVKD. CDR3 amino acids: CAISVGGFLAGEETQYF. The CDR3 DNA reads TGTGCCATCAGTGTCGGTGGATTTCTAGCGGGGGAAGAGACCCAGTACTTC.

V and J are TRBV5-1 and TRBJ2-7, with TRBD2 matching 12 bases. There are 16 residues in the CDR3. With V trimmed by 1 base and J by 2 bases, 4 bases remained unmatched. The germline V gene has CDR1 SGHRS and CDR2 YFSETQ. DNA of the CDR3: TGCGCCAGCAGCTTGCCACTAGCGGGAGGACCCTACGAGCAGTACTTC. As protein: CASSLPLAGGPYEQYF.